The entry that follows covers one TCR beta chain sequence. The record originates from a study of blood T cell repertoires in COVID-19. About the research overall: Samples taken during acute and convalescent COVID-19 were collected in the United States, Italy and Spain. Sources were T cells, B-cell-depleted T cells, or PBMCs; the material itself was cDNA or gDNA.

In the study's own analysis: Nucleated cell counts were estimated from reference gene primer amplification. Libraries were prepared by immunoSEQ multiplex PCR; TCRdb keeps only in-frame clonotypes and omits some of them. That table gives V, J and clone size, and the DNA gave D and trimming. Among 55,000 to 75,000 clones, about four fifths were seen once, and the ten largest hold roughly a sixth. The CDR3 runs to 15 residues. Trimming pared 9 bases from V and 6 bases from J, leaving 21 bases between. Germline V gene sequence: CDR1 LNHDA, CDR2 SQIVND (reference sequence). The chain employs TRBV19 and TRBJ1-5, with D maybe TRBD1 (5 bases). The receptor comes from a man between 60 and 70 years old with COVID-19, enrolled during active disease. Sequenced sample: peripheral blood. The CDR3 spells CASHSRGGQPQPQHF. In DNA form, the CDR3 reads TGTGCCAGCCATTCTAGAGGCGGACAACCTCAGCCCCAGCATTTT.